This TCR beta chain derives from a study of spatial heterogeneity in lung cancer. This clonotype was observed at least ten times. The CDR3 length is 15 residues. The V gene end was trimmed by 6 bases and the J gene end by 3 bases; junction bases not matched to a gene: 9. In germline, CDR1 is SGDLS, CDR2 YYNGEE. The sample's time point: sample taken at primary tumor resection. Frozen PBMC, nontumor lung or tumor provided whole RNA, which was sequenced unsorted. TCRdb re-called the 5' RACE reads through MiXCR, storing one row per CDR3 protein. The sample consists of about 26,000 distinct CDR3 sequences, about 13% of them appearing once.

V usage is TRBV9 and J usage is TRBJ2-3, with TRBD1 matching 8 bases. Sequencing was performed on PBMCs, taken at surgery. The sequence was collected from a female donor with early-stage non-small cell lung cancer. CDR3 sequence (DNA): TGTGCCAGCACCCACAGGGGGTTTGGGACAGATACGCAGTATTTT. Translation: CASTHRGFGTDTQYF.